This TCR beta chain stems from a study of T cell responses to AZD1222 COVID-19 vaccine. Looking at the study overall: Both about-4-week and about-12-week second-dose recipients were combined. Study findings and constraints: A reported finding is that nearly half of spike-specific TCRs target unmutated variant regions.

This clone has just one count. The antigen is unknown. Measured with immunoSEQ multiplex PCR; TCRdb has only the in-frame clones, and not every one. The data show approximately 130,000 clones, approximately 92% seen once. The trim removed 0 bases at V and 0 bases at J, leaving 7 bases unmatched. The CDR3 is 17 residues long. The germline gives CDR1 SGHAT, CDR2 FQNNGV. The source is an adult in good health. The J gene is TRBJ1-2, the V gene TRBV11-2; the match to TRBD1 covers 7 bases. This sample comprised peripheral blood, obtained on day 0 of AZD1222 vaccination. CDR3 sequence: CASSLEPHRGANYGYTF. In nucleotides, the CDR3 is TGTGCCAGCAGCTTAGAACCACACAGGGGAGCTAACTATGGCTACACCTTC.